The 22 T cell receptor beta chains in this list originate from one sample, sequenced in a study of radiotherapy plus CTLA-4 blockade in lung cancer. The method was immunoSEQ multiplex PCR; TCRdb's version includes in-frame clones alone and lacks a portion of them. The sample carries 57,000 or so clones, approximately 80% recorded once. Sequencing used peripheral blood, obtained from a patient treated with radiotherapy plus ipilimumab. Receptors were obtained from a human donor with non-small cell lung cancer who had a complete response to radiotherapy plus ipilimumab.

The rearrangement uses TRBV20-1 and TRBJ1-1; D remains ambiguous. V was shortened by 3 bases and J by 8 bases, with 10 bases between the two germline ends. The CDR3 loop spans 11 amino acids. Germline CDR1 and CDR2: DFQATT and SNEGSKA (reference sequence). Written as DNA, the CDR3 is TGCAGTGCTAGTAGAGATGAGGAAGCTTTCTTT. It translates to CSASRDEEAFF.

V gene TRBV27 combines with J gene TRBJ2-7; TRBD2 aligns across 10 bases. V shed 6 bases, J shed 4 bases, and the junction held 9 bases outside the gene matches. The CDR3 is 15 amino acids. CDR1 and CDR2 from the germline V gene are MNHEY and SMNVEV (reference sequence). Here the CDR3 DNA reads TGTGCCAGCAGGTCATCCGGGACTAGCGTGTACGAGCAGTACTTC. As protein: CASRSSGTSVYEQYF.

The chain has TRBV13 and TRBJ2-3; TRBD1 or TRBD2 may be the D gene (5 bases each). The V gene's germline CDR1 is PRHDT and CDR2 FYEKMQ (reference sequence). Trimming took 6 bases from V and 9 from J, leaving 13 bases between them. This CDR3 is built from 12 residues. CDR3 DNA: TGTGCCAGCAGAGCCCAGAGGGGCACGCAGTATTTT. Its translation is CASRAQRGTQYF.

The V gene is TRBV7-2, the J gene TRBJ1-5; D is ambiguous. This CDR3 has 14 amino acids. Germline V gives CDR1 SGHTA, CDR2 FQGNSA. Trimming left V 1 base short and J 5 bases short, with 9 bases between. The CDR3 reads CASSLDRNYQPQHF. The DNA for the CDR3 is TGTGCCAGCAGCTTAGATCGCAATTATCAGCCCCAGCATTTT.

This sequence joins TRBV7-9 and TRBJ1-3; possible D gene TRBD1, 5 bases. V lost 5 bases to trimming and J lost 0 bases, with 14 bases between them. The CDR3 covers 16 residues. Germline lookup yields CDR1 SEHNR and CDR2 FQNEAQ (reference sequence). CDR3 region: CASSHITGYSGNTIYF. Written as DNA, the CDR3 is TGTGCCAGCAGCCACATTACAGGTTACTCTGGAAACACCATATATTTT.

This chain joins TRBV19 and TRBJ2-5; 8 bases fit TRBD2. The CDR3 totals 14 residues. CDR1 and CDR2 from the germline V gene are LNHDA and SQIVND (reference sequence). Trimming removed 5 bases from V and 1 base from J; junction bases left unmatched: 3. CDR3 in DNA: TGTGCCAGTAGTGCAACTAGCGGCCAAGAGACCCAGTACTTC. Translated, it gives CASSATSGQETQYF.

The CDR3 spells CATVRGGTVEAFF. DNA of the CDR3: TGTGCCACCGTTCGAGGGGGGACGGTTGAAGCTTTCTTT. This chain joins TRBV6-5 and TRBJ1-1; tentatively, D is TRBD1 (6 bases). Trimming took off 10 bases at V and 7 bases at J, with 19 bases between the two ends. Per germline, CDR1 MNHEY and CDR2 SVGAGI. The CDR3 consists of 13 residues.

The chain is built from TRBV20-1 and TRBJ2-3; D is undetermined. Trimming shortened V by 6 bases and J by 4 bases, and 8 bases separated the two germline ends. In germline, CDR1 is DFQATT, CDR2 SNEGSKA (reference sequence). This CDR3 is built from 11 residues. The CDR3 bases are TGCAGTGCCAGACCATCAGATACGCAGTATTTT. Protein sequence: CSARPSDTQYF.

The chain joins TRBV2 to TRBJ2-5; D is uncertain. CDR1 and CDR2 (germline): SNHLY, FYNNEI. CDR3 size: 16 residues. Trimming shortened V by 4 bases and J by 0 bases, and 15 bases separated the two germline ends. CDR3 sequence reads: CASSGGRIANQETQYF. As DNA, the CDR3 is TGTGCCAGCAGTGGGGGAAGGATAGCTAACCAAGAGACCCAGTACTTC.

The genes are TRBV7-9 and TRBJ2-2; TRBD1 aligns across 8 bases. The germline V gene has CDR1 SEHNR and CDR2 FQNEAQ (reference sequence). J gave up 7 bases and V 5 bases, and 6 bases lay outside the gene matches. This CDR3 has 14 residues. CDR3 residues: CASSAQGVVGELFF. The CDR3, as DNA: TGTGCCAGCAGCGCACAGGGGGTGGTCGGGGAGCTGTTTTTT.

J is TRBJ2-2 and V is TRBV10-1; D is unresolved. The germline CDR1 and CDR2 sequences are WNHNN and SYGVQD (reference sequence). This CDR3 has 16 amino acids. Trimming took 2 bases from V and 2 from J, leaving 12 bases between them. The CDR3 DNA reads TGCGCCAGCAGTGAGGACCTCATTGGAAACACCGGGGAGCTGTTTTTT. Amino acid sequence: CASSEDLIGNTGELFF.

The V call is TRBV27, the J call TRBJ2-3; a weak D match, TRBD1 (5 bases). Per germline, CDR1 MNHEY and CDR2 SMNVEV (reference sequence). V lost 2 bases to trimming and J lost 1 base, with 13 bases between them. This CDR3 contains 16 residues. CDR3 DNA: TGTGCCAGCAGTTTACCAGGTGACAGAGGCACAGATACGCAGTATTTT. Its translation is CASSLPGDRGTDTQYF.

The J gene is TRBJ2-3, the V gene TRBV10-1, with 8 bases fitting TRBD2. V shed 3 bases, J shed 1 base, and the junction held 3 bases outside the gene matches. The CDR3 contains 15 residues. Germline lookup yields CDR1 WNHNN and CDR2 SYGVQD (reference sequence). Written as DNA, the CDR3 is TGCGCCAGCAGTGAACTAGCGGTGGGCACAGATACGCAGTATTTT. This translates into CASSELAVGTDTQYF.

This chain uses TRBV5-8 with TRBJ2-5, with D possibly matching TRBD1 (6 bases). The closer fit of TRBJ2-7 to the DNA end suggests the J call may be wrong. Per the germline V gene, CDR1 is SGHTS and CDR2 is YDEGEE. This CDR3 is built from 16 residues. Written as DNA, the CDR3 is TGTGCCAGCAGCTTGCCCCAAGGGGGTCCAGTCTACGAGCAGTACTTC. Residues: CASSLPQGGPVYEQYF.

The chain recombines TRBV6-5 with TRBJ1-2; a possible D gene is TRBD1 (5 bases). V dropped 2 bases and J dropped 3 bases, with 10 bases sitting between them. This CDR3 is built from 14 residues. The germline CDR1 and CDR2 sequences are MNHEY and SVGAGI. The CDR3 DNA sequence: TGTGCCAGCAGTTACGGGGAGGGGTACTATGGCTACACCTTC. Residues: CASSYGEGYYGYTF.

CDR3 amino acids: CASSLKQQEAFF. The DNA for the CDR3 is TGTGCCAGCAGCTTAAAGCAGCAGGAAGCTTTCTTT. J is TRBJ1-1 and V is TRBV7-8, with no clear D. Germline assignment: CDR1 SGHVS and CDR2 FQNEAQ. The CDR3 has 12 residues. Trimming stripped 2 bases from V and 8 bases from J, with 9 bases between. The variable domain in full, with the rest retrieved from reference TRBV7-8 and TRBJ1-1, is GAGVSQSPRYKVAKRGQDVALRCDPISGHVSLFWYQQALGQGPEFLTYFQNEAQLDKSGLPSDRFFAERPEGSVSTLKIQRTQQEDSAVYLCASSLKQQEAFFGQGTRLTVV.

CDR3 bases: TGTGCCAGCAGATCAGAGGCGGACACTGAAGCTTTCTTT. It encodes CASRSEADTEAFF. The chain uses TRBV7-9 and TRBJ1-1; D ambiguous. This CDR3 spans 13 amino acids. Germline-derived CDR1 and CDR2 are SEHNR and FQNEAQ (reference sequence). The V end lost 6 bases, the J end lost 3 bases, and 11 bases lay between the germline ends.

The chain uses TRBV12-5 and TRBJ2-1; tentative D call: TRBD1 (5 bases). Germline V lookup: CDR1 LGHNT, CDR2 FRNRAP. V lost 3 bases and J lost 7, with 19 bases in between. CDR3 length: 16 residues. Here the CDR3 reads CASGLGAAPPGNEQFF. The DNA for the CDR3 is TGTGCTAGTGGTTTAGGGGCCGCTCCCCCAGGGAATGAGCAGTTCTTC. Full variable domain (remainder filled in from reference TRBV12-5 and TRBJ2-1): DARVTQTPRHKVTEMGQEVTMRCQPILGHNTVFWYRQTMMQGLELLAYFRNRAPLDDSGMPKDRFSAEMPDATLATLKIQPSEPRDSAVYFCASGLGAAPPGNEQFFGPGTRLTVL.

This chain joins TRBV6-6 and TRBJ2-7, with 11 bases aligning to TRBD2. The CDR3 covers 14 residues. J lost 3 bases, V lost 6 bases, and 4 bases had no gene match. Germline values: CDR1 MNHNY, CDR2 SVGAGI (reference sequence). The chain's CDR3 is CASRLAGGIYEQYF. The CDR3 DNA is TGTGCCAGCAGGCTAGCGGGGGGAATCTACGAGCAGTACTTC.

The gene calls are TRBV30 and TRBJ1-5; 10 bases are shared with TRBD1. The germline V gene has CDR1 GTSNPN and CDR2 SVGIG (reference sequence). V lost 3 bases, J lost 2 bases, and 13 bases stayed unmatched. The length of the CDR3 is 18 residues. The CDR3 sequence is CAWSAGTGVFGGNQPQHF. CDR3 DNA: TGTGCCTGGAGCGCCGGGACAGGGGTGTTTGGCGGCAATCAGCCCCAGCATTTT.

The chain joins TRBV29-1 to TRBJ1-5, with 9 bases aligning to TRBD1. CDR3 length equals 13 residues. With V trimmed by 4 bases and J by 5 bases, 3 bases remained unmatched. Per germline, CDR1 SQVTM and CDR2 ANQGSEA. CDR3 nucleotides: TGCAGCGTTGGACAGGGGGTCCATCAGCCCCAGCATTTT. It specifies CSVGQGVHQPQHF.

The J gene is TRBJ1-2, the V gene TRBV28; D is undetermined. V lost 1 base, J lost 4 bases, and 10 bases lay in between. The germline V gene encodes CDR1 MDHEN and CDR2 SYDVKM. The CDR3 has 14 residues. The CDR3: CASSLSDYSYGYTF. The CDR3 DNA follows: TGTGCCAGCAGTTTATCGGACTACTCCTATGGCTACACCTTC.